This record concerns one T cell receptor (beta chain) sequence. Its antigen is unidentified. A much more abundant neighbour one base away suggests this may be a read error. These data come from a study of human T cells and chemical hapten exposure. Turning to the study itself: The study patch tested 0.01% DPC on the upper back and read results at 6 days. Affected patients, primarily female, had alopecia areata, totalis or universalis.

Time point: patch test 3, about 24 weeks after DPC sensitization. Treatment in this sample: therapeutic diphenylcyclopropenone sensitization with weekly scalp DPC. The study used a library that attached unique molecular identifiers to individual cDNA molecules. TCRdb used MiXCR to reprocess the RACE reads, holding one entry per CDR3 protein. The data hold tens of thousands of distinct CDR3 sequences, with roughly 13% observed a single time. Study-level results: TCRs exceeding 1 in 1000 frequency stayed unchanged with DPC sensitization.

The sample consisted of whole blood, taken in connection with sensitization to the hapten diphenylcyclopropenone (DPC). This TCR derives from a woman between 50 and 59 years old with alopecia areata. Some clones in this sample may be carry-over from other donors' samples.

The CDR3 reads CASSHGQGARNEQYF. The CDR3 DNA follows: TGTGCCAGCTCACACGGACAGGGGGCGCGAAATGAGCAGTACTTC. The V and J genes are TRBV18 and TRBJ2-1; 11 nucleotides line up with TRBD1. The assigned J gene may be wrong: the sequence end matches TRBJ2-7 better. CDR3 length: 15 residues. Looked up from germline, CDR1 is KGHSH and CDR2 is LQKENI.